These 26 T cell receptor beta chains originate from one sample sequenced in a study of cytomegalovirus exposure and HLA in healthy donors. PCR amplification relied on 60 Vbeta primers (plus 13 Jbeta primers). Repertoires were generated with immunoSEQ multiplex PCR, while TCRdb's copy carries only in-frame clones and drops some. The sample includes roughly 100,000 clones, around 80% of them seen just once. The sequenced material came from PBMCs. The receptors originated from a man younger than 35 in good health and CMV-seronegative.

This chain connects TRBV7-2 to TRBJ2-7, with 11 bases lining up with TRBD2. Germline V lookup: CDR1 SGHTA, CDR2 FQGNSA. The CDR3 sequence is 17 residues long. V was pared by 5 bases and J by 3 bases, with 12 bases of the junction left unmatched. CDR3 nucleotide sequence: TGTGCCAGCAGCCAAAATTTTAGCGGGAGGGCCCGCTACGAGCAGTACTTC. This gives the protein CASSQNFSGRARYEQYF.

The rearrangement uses TRBV4-3 and TRBJ2-7; D might be TRBD2 (7 bases). Germline assignment: CDR1 LGHNA and CDR2 YSLEER. With 0 bases removed from V and 3 bases from J, the gap between germline ends came to 24 bases. The CDR3 covers 19 residues. The CDR3 DNA sequence: TGCGCCAGCAGCCAAGAATGGGGGGGCAAGGGTCGGGTCCTCTACGAGCAGTACTTC. As protein: CASSQEWGGKGRVLYEQYF.

The rearrangement links TRBV28 to TRBJ1-5, with unresolved D. This CDR3 region has 14 residues. V dropped 6 bases and J dropped 2 bases, with 11 bases sitting between them. Looked up from germline, CDR1 is MDHEN and CDR2 is SYDVKM. CDR3 loop: CASRSPAGNQPQHF. As DNA, the CDR3 is TGTGCCAGCAGAAGCCCTGCTGGCAATCAGCCCCAGCATTTT.

In nucleotides, the CDR3 is TGCAGCGTTGAAGGAGGGCTCGGGGCCTACGAGCAGTACTTC. Its protein product is CSVEGGLGAYEQYF. This chain links TRBV29-1 with TRBJ2-7, with a possible D match to TRBD2 (5 bases). V was cut by 1 base and J by 2 bases, with 12 bases left in between. CDR3 length: 14 residues. Per germline, CDR1 SQVTM and CDR2 ANQGSEA.

This clone has just a few counts. V gene TRBV12-5 combines with J gene TRBJ2-6, with D unclear. Germline loops: CDR1 LGHNT, CDR2 FRNRAP. Trimming pared 0 bases from V and 0 bases from J, leaving 6 bases between. The CDR3 totals 16 residues. CDR3: CASGLVHSSGANVLTF. The DNA of the CDR3 is TGTGCTAGTGGTTTGGTACACAGCTCTGGGGCCAACGTCCTGACTTTC.

The CDR3 region has the DNA TGTGCCAGCAGTTACTCGGGGAGTGAGTCCTACGAGCAGTACTTC. Protein sequence: CASSYSGSESYEQYF. The rearrangement joins TRBV6-5 to TRBJ2-7; a weak D match, TRBD2 (5 bases). Germline CDR1 is MNHEY and CDR2 is SVGAGI. The CDR3 extends over 15 amino acids. Trimming took off 0 bases at V and 1 base at J, with 10 bases between the two ends.

The V gene is TRBV11-2, the J gene TRBJ2-3, with a weak D call TRBD2 (5 bases). There are 17 residues in the CDR3. Germline-derived CDR1 and CDR2 are SGHAT and FQNNGV. V lost 1 base, J lost 2 bases, and 16 bases lay in between. The DNA of the CDR3 is TGTGCCAGCAGCTTAGCGACGGTTAGAGCGGACACAGATACGCAGTATTTT. This encodes CASSLATVRADTDTQYF.

CDR3 residues: CASRPGTGGYNEQFF. The CDR3 region has the DNA TGTGCCAGCAGACCCGGGACAGGGGGCTACAATGAGCAGTTCTTC. The chain recombines TRBV7-8 with TRBJ2-1; TRBD1 matches at 11 bases. J gave up 3 bases and V 6 bases, and 4 bases lay outside the gene matches. Germline CDR1 is SGHVS and CDR2 is FQNEAQ. This CDR3 spans 15 amino acids.

The count of this clone is one. This chain connects TRBV2 to TRBJ1-2, with 7 bases lining up with TRBD1. The J segment lost 0 bases and the V segment lost 6 bases, leaving 4 bases of the junction unmatched. Germline lookup yields CDR1 SNHLY and CDR2 FYNNEI. This CDR3 comprises 14 residues. CDR3 region: CASRVTGPNYGYTF. The CDR3 nucleotides read TGTGCCAGCAGGGTGACAGGGCCTAACTATGGCTACACCTTC. Variable domain in full (rest from reference TRBV2 and TRBJ1-2): EPEVTQTPSHQVTQMGQEVILRCVPISNHLYFYWYRQILGQKVEFLVSFYNNEISEKSEIFDDQFSVERPDGSNFTLKIRSTKLEDSAMYFCASRVTGPNYGYTFGSGTRLTVV.

This clone is medium-sized (0.01 to 0.1%). The genes are TRBV5-1 and TRBJ2-3, with D maybe TRBD2 (7 bases). The germline CDR1 and CDR2 sequences are SGHRS and YFSETQ. This CDR3 has 15 residues. Deletions cut 2 bases from V and 2 bases from J, with 12 bases between. CDR3 protein: CASSLRGRDTDTQYF. The CDR3 nucleotides read TGCGCCAGCAGCTTAAGGGGGAGGGACACAGATACGCAGTATTTT. Based on the CDR3 plus reference TRBV5-1 and TRBJ2-3, the full variable domain is KAGVTQTPRYLIKTRGQQVTLSCSPISGHRSVSWYQQTPGQGLQFLFEYFSETQRNKGNFPGRFSGRQFSNSRSEMNVSTLELGDSALYLCASSLRGRDTDTQYFGPGTRLTVL.

CDR3 coding DNA: TGTGCCAGCCTAGGGAGTCGGGGGGGGAACGAGCAGTACTTC. Protein sequence: CASLGSRGGNEQYF. The chain combines TRBV7-9 with TRBJ2-7; 8 nucleotides align to TRBD2. Trimming at V came to 8 bases and at J to 5 bases, leaving 11 bases not matched to a gene. This CDR3 spans 14 amino acids. Germline V CDR1 and CDR2: SEHNR, FQNEAQ (reference sequence).

This clone was seen more than once but under ten times. The gene calls are TRBV11-2 and TRBJ2-7; 7 bases are shared with TRBD2. This CDR3 is 15 amino acids long. CDR1 and CDR2 from the germline V gene are SGHAT and FQNNGV. Trimming took 2 bases from V and 3 from J; bases not matched to a gene: 7. CDR3 sequence reads: CASSLLSGRGYEQYF. The CDR3 DNA is TGTGCCAGCAGCTTACTTTCAGGGAGGGGCTACGAGCAGTACTTC.

This chain joins TRBV7-2 and TRBJ2-5, with D maybe TRBD2 (7 bases). Germline loops: CDR1 SGHTA, CDR2 FQGNSA. This CDR3 has 15 amino acids. Trimming left V 5 bases short and J 5 bases short, with 18 bases between. The CDR3 DNA sequence: TGTGCCAGCAGCCTTTCCTGGGGGGGCTTTGAGACCCAGTACTTC. Protein: CASSLSWGGFETQYF.

In its sample, this clone was seen once. This rearrangement joins TRBV29-1 to TRBJ1-1; 7 bases map to TRBD1. This CDR3 is 14 amino acids long. Germline values: CDR1 SQVTM, CDR2 ANQGSEA. Trimming took 5 bases from V and 11 from J; bases not matched to a gene: 17. CDR3 DNA sequence: TGCAGCGTTCTGATAGACACAGGGGCCCGAGGGGCTTTCTTT. Its translation: CSVLIDTGARGAFF.

CDR3 loop: CASSLQISNQPQHF. CDR3 coding DNA: TGTGCCAGCAGCTTACAGATTAGCAATCAGCCCCAGCATTTT. V and J are TRBV7-2 and TRBJ1-5, with D unclear. The CDR3 totals 14 residues. V shed 2 bases and J shed 0 bases, with 5 bases lying between them. CDR1 is SGHTA and CDR2 is FQGNSA in the germline V gene.

As DNA, the CDR3 is TGTGCCAGCAGTTGGACTGTAAGCAATCAGCCCCAGCATTTT. It is translated as CASSWTVSNQPQHF. The gene calls are TRBV2 and TRBJ1-5; D gene unclear. The CDR3 extends over 14 amino acids. The ends were cut back, 5 bases at V and 1 base at J, with 9 bases in the middle. Germline V CDR1 and CDR2: SNHLY, FYNNEI.

The chain links TRBV4-3 to TRBJ2-7; TRBD1 matches 9 bases. V was clipped by 5 bases and J by 3 bases; unmatched bases: 5. The CDR3 is 14 residues long. The V gene's germline CDR1 is LGHNA and CDR2 YSLEER. In nucleotides, the CDR3 is TGCGCCAGCAGCTACCGGGACAGGGACTACGAGCAGTACTTC. It encodes CASSYRDRDYEQYF.

This chain links TRBV13 with TRBJ1-1; 7 positions match TRBD1. Germline CDR1 reads PRHDT; CDR2 reads FYEKMQ (reference sequence). The junction had 7 bases not matched to a gene; V was cut back by 4 bases and J by 11 bases. The CDR3 spans 12 residues. The DNA of the CDR3 is TGTGCCAGCAGCTCCGGACAGGAAAGGGCTTTCTTT. Amino acids: CASSSGQERAFF.

This chain connects TRBV21-1 to TRBJ2-7; the D segment call TRBD1 is taken from the table without a DNA check. TRBV21-1 is labeled a pseudogene. CDR3 size: 14 residues. CDR3 region: CASSTGTGRHEQYF. The DNA of the CDR3 is TGTGCCAGCAGCACCGGGACAGGGCGCCACGAGCAGTACTTC.

This clone was found a few times. This chain uses TRBV5-4 with TRBJ1-4; possibly TRBD1 for D (6 bases). CDR1 and CDR2 from the germline V gene are SGHNT and YYREEE (reference sequence). The V and J ends lost 0 bases and 7 bases respectively, with 10 bases between them. The CDR3 extends over 14 amino acids. DNA of the CDR3: TGTGCCAGCAGCTTGGTGGAAGGGGGTGAAAAACTGTTTTTT. This sequence encodes CASSLVEGGEKLFF.

This clone was counted only a few times. The chain combines TRBV5-4 with TRBJ1-1; weak D call: TRBD1 (5 bases). Per the germline V gene, CDR1 is SGHNT and CDR2 is YYREEE (reference sequence). V lost 4 bases and J lost 11, with 18 bases in between. This CDR3 contains 13 residues. The CDR3 region is CASSTPPGTRAFF. The CDR3 nucleotides are TGTGCCAGCAGCACACCGCCCGGGACTCGGGCTTTCTTT.

The chain uses TRBV6-6 and TRBJ2-3; possibly TRBD2 for D (5 bases). The CDR3 is made up of 15 amino acids. In germline, CDR1 is MNHNY, CDR2 SVGAGI (reference sequence). Trimming left V 6 bases short and J 1 base short, with 14 bases between. Here the CDR3 reads CASSLIARGTDTQYF. The CDR3 coding sequence is TGTGCCAGCAGCTTGATAGCGCGGGGCACAGATACGCAGTATTTT.

This chain connects TRBV5-1 to TRBJ2-5, with D tentatively TRBD2 (5 bases). V lost 3 bases and J 11 bases, leaving 11 bases between the germline ends. The CDR3 totals 11 residues. Germline V CDR1 and CDR2: SGHRS, YFSETQ. DNA of the CDR3: TGCGCCAGCAGCTCGGCGGAGGAGCAGTACTTC. Protein product: CASSSAEEQYF.

V and J are TRBV7-9 and TRBJ2-5; D perhaps matches TRBD1 (5 bases). Germline V gene data show CDR1 as SEHNR and CDR2 as FQNEAQ (reference sequence). The CDR3 sequence is 15 residues long. The V end was cut by 5 bases, the J end by 2 bases, with 15 bases between. CDR3 in DNA: TGTGCCAGCAGCCTGGGGCGGATGGGACAAGAGACCCAGTACTTC. This encodes CASSLGRMGQETQYF.

V and J are TRBV30 and TRBJ1-5, with D maybe TRBD1 (6 bases). Germline CDR1 GTSNPN, CDR2 SVGIG (reference sequence). V gave up 1 base and J gave up 0 bases, with 16 bases separating them. CDR3 length: 17 amino acids. This CDR3 reads CAWSEQGFFYSNQPQHF. CDR3 DNA sequence: TGTGCCTGGAGTGAACAGGGCTTCTTCTATAGCAATCAGCCCCAGCATTTT.

The CDR3 region has the DNA TGTGCCAGCAGCGCCTCGACAGGGTTAAACGAAAAACTGTTTTTT. Translating it yields CASSASTGLNEKLFF. The chain links TRBV9 to TRBJ1-4, with 7 bases identical to TRBD1. The ends lost 3 bases at V and 8 bases at J; junction bases unmatched: 10. This CDR3 contains 15 residues. The germline CDR1 and CDR2 sequences are SGDLS and YYNGEE.